This is a list of T cell receptor beta chains from one sample in a study of cytomegalovirus exposure and HLA in healthy donors. Method: immunoSEQ multiplex PCR; TCRdb's copy keeps in-frame clones and lacks some. The sample shows about 100,000 clones, and roughly 0.64% sits with its ten largest clones. The sequenced material came from PBMCs. The source is a man between 45 and 60 years old in good health and CMV-seronegative. CDR3s include the opening cysteine and the closing phenylalanine or tryptophan. D genes are given only for firm matches.

TRBV27,TRBJ2-5,TRBD2,TGTGCCAGCAGTTCGGGACTAGCGGGATCAGAGACCCAGTACTTC,CASSSGLAGSETQYF
TRBV2,TRBJ1-2,-,TGTGCCAGCAGTCCGACAGTAATTAACTATGGCTACACCTTC,CASSPTVINYGYTF
TRBV11-2,TRBJ1-5,-,TGTGCCAGCAGCTTATACTCGGATCAGCCCCAGCATTTT,CASSLYSDQPQHF
TRBV2,TRBJ1-5,TRBD1,TGTGCCAGCAGTGGACGGACAGGTCGGCAGCCCCAGCATTTT,CASSGRTGRQPQHF
TRBV27,TRBJ2-6,TRBD1,TGTGCCAGCAGTCCCCGGGACAGGGTGGGAGGGGCCAACGTCCTGACTTTC,CASSPRDRVGGANVLTF
TRBV9,TRBJ2-2,TRBD1,TGTGCCAGCAGCGGACAGACAGGGAGTGGGACCGGGGAGCTGTTTTTT,CASSGQTGSGTGELFF
TRBV6-6,TRBJ1-2,-,TGTGCCAGCAGTTACCGCAGGGGCGATGGCTACACCTTC,CASSYRRGDGYTF
TRBV25-1,TRBJ2-1,-,TGTGCCAGCAATTACGGGGTCGGTGAGCAGTTCTTC,CASNYGVGEQFF
TRBV29-1,TRBJ2-1,-,TGCAGCGTGCGGACAAAGGGCCTCAATGAGCAGTTCTTC,CSVRTKGLNEQFF
TRBV18,TRBJ2-2,TRBD1,TGTGCCAGCTCACCGGGACAGCACACCGGGGAGCTGTTTTTT,CASSPGQHTGELFF
TRBV7-6,TRBJ2-7,TRBD2,TGTGCCAGCAGCCCTCGGATTAGCGGGGCGGACGAGCAGTACTTC,CASSPRISGADEQYF
TRBV5-1,TRBJ2-7,TRBD2,TGCGCCAGCAGCTTTAGTAGCGGGGGGGCCTACGAGCAGTACTTC,CASSFSSGGAYEQYF
TRBV4-1,TRBJ1-1,-,TGCGCCAGCAGCCAAGTCGGTTTTGGCACTGAAGCTTTCTTT,CASSQVGFGTEAFF
TRBV4-1,TRBJ2-1,-,TGCGCCAGCAGCCAAGGAGGGAATGGCCCCTACAATGAGCAGTTCTTC,CASSQGGNGPYNEQFF
TRBV7-2,TRBJ1-2,-,TGTGCCAGCAACCCGACCGGGGTATCTGATGGCTACACCTTC,CASNPTGVSDGYTF
TRBV11-3,TRBJ2-7,-,TGTGCCAGCAGCTTAGATCTGTGGGCGGGCCAATCCTACGAGCAGTACTTC,CASSLDLWAGQSYEQYF
TRBV30,TRBJ1-5,-,TGTGCCTGGAGTGTAGGGGGTAGCAATCAGCCCCAGCATTTT,CAWSVGGSNQPQHF
TRBV30,TRBJ2-3,-,TGTGCCTGGAGTGTAGGGGGAGATACGCAGTATTTT,CAWSVGGDTQYF
TRBV14,TRBJ1-2,-,TGTGCCAGCAGCCAAGCTCACCCAATAGTAGGCTACACCTTC,CASSQAHPIVGYTF
TRBV7-2,TRBJ1-2,-,TGTGCCAGCAGCTTTAGTGAGGGGGTGGGAGGCTACACCTTC,CASSFSEGVGGYTF
TRBV9,TRBJ2-5,TRBD1,TGTGCCAGCAGCGGAACGACAGGGGCCGAGACCCAGTACTTC,CASSGTTGAETQYF
TRBV5-6,TRBJ1-5,-,TGTGCCAGCAGCTTGGCGGCGGGCTTGGTCAATCAGCCCCAGCATTTT,CASSLAAGLVNQPQHF
TRBV5-1,TRBJ1-2,TRBD1,TGCGCCAGCAGCTTCCAAGGGACAGCGGAAGGCTACACCTTC,CASSFQGTAEGYTF
TRBV27,TRBJ1-2,TRBD1,TGTGCCAGCGGGACAGGGGGACGTAGGGGTTATGGCTACACCTTC,CASGTGGRRGYGYTF
TRBV5-1,TRBJ2-7,-,TGCGCCAGCAGCCTGGGTTTGAGCACCCACGAGCAGTACTTC,CASSLGLSTHEQYF
TRBV18,TRBJ2-3,TRBD1,TGTGCCAGCTCACCGGGGACAGGGGGCCTGGATACGCAGTATTTT,CASSPGTGGLDTQYF
TRBV18,TRBJ1-4,-,TGTGCCAGCTCCGCTCCAATGGCGGGACTGTTTTTT,CASSAPMAGLFF
TRBV5-5,TRBJ1-6,TRBD1,TGTGCCAGCAGCTTCGACAGGGGTTCACCCCTCCACTTT,CASSFDRGSPLHF
TRBV7-9,TRBJ1-1,TRBD1,TGTGCCAGCAGCTTCGGGACAGGGTATACTGAAGCTTTCTTT,CASSFGTGYTEAFF
TRBV9,TRBJ2-3,-,TGTGCCAGCAGCCCCCGACTAGACCACACAGATACGCAGTATTTT,CASSPRLDHTDTQYF
TRBV2,TRBJ2-2,TRBD1,TGTGCCAGCAGTGGACAGACAGGGGTTCTCACCGGGGAGCTGTTTTTT,CASSGQTGVLTGELFF
TRBV4-3,TRBJ1-4,-,TGCGCCAGCAGCCAAGAACAGGGATGGGGAGACGAAGAACTGTTTTTT,CASSQEQGWGDEELFF
TRBV4-3,TRBJ1-3,TRBD1,TGCGCCAGCAGCCAAGATGGGGCGACAGGGAACCAACGAAACACCATATATTTT,CASSQDGATGNQRNTIYF
TRBV5-4,TRBJ2-1,-,TGTGCCAGCAGCTTTGGGGGCTTAGCTAGTGTCGATGAGCAGTTCTTC,CASSFGGLASVDEQFF
TRBV25-1,TRBJ2-7,-,TGTGCCAGCAGTGACCAATTCGAGCAGTACTTC,CASSDQFEQYF
TRBV5-1,TRBJ1-2,-,TGCGCCAGCAGCTCAAATACCGGGATGGTCGGCGGCTACACCTTC,CASSSNTGMVGGYTF
TRBV5-4,TRBJ1-5,-,TGTGCCAGCAGCTTGGGGACAGCCCAGCCCCAGCATTTT,CASSLGTAQPQHF
TRBV5-1,TRBJ2-2,TRBD1,TGCGCCAGCAGCATGGACAGGGGGCGAACCGGGGAGCTGTTTTTT,CASSMDRGRTGELFF
TRBV19,TRBJ1-5,TRBD1,TGTGCCAGTAGTCCCACCCGCGGCAGGGGGGATCAGCCCCAGCATTTT,CASSPTRGRGDQPQHF
TRBV18,TRBJ2-1,TRBD2,TGTGCCAGCTCACCGGGACTAGTTTCTATTGAGCAGTTCTTC,CASSPGLVSIEQFF
TRBV5-4,TRBJ2-5,-,TGTGCCAGCAGCCAGGCTGGGGGCAAGGTGCCCCAGTACTTC,CASSQAGGKVPQYF
TRBV7-9,TRBJ1-2,-,TGTGCCAGCAGCTTAGCGGGTGCGGGCGGCTACACCTTC,CASSLAGAGGYTF
TRBV7-2,TRBJ1-2,TRBD1,TGTGCCAGCAGCTCGACCGGGACAGTCTATGGCTACACCTTC,CASSSTGTVYGYTF
TRBV6-5,TRBJ1-2,TRBD1,TGTGCCAGCAGGTCTTCAGGGGGCGACTATGGCTACACCTTC,CASRSSGGDYGYTF
TRBV4-3,TRBJ2-1,TRBD1,TGCGCCAGCAGCCAAGGGGGACAGGATAATGAGCAGTTCTTC,CASSQGGQDNEQFF
TRBV6-1,TRBJ2-3,-,TGTGCCAGCAGTGAAGGCCCGAGGTCAGATACGCAGTATTTT,CASSEGPRSDTQYF
TRBV11-2,TRBJ2-7,-,TGTGCCAGCAGCTTCGGACTCGGATATTACGAGCAGTACTTC,CASSFGLGYYEQYF
TRBV11-3,TRBJ2-7,-,TGTGCCAGCAGCCCCTCCCCCGGGGAGCAGTACTTC,CASSPSPGEQYF
TRBV11-2,TRBJ1-1,-,TGTGCCAGCAGCTTAGGCCCGGGATATCGGGATTGGGGCACTGAAGCTTTCTTT,CASSLGPGYRDWGTEAFF
TRBV9,TRBJ2-2,-,TGTGCCAGCAGCCTAACCCCGGGAGATGATACCGGGGAGCTGTTTTTT,CASSLTPGDDTGELFF
TRBV2,TRBJ2-1,-,TGTGCCAGCAAATTCCAATACAATGAGCAGTTCTTC,CASKFQYNEQFF
TRBV12-5,TRBJ1-5,-,TGTGCTAGTGTCCTAGGACACTCTAGCAATCAGCCCCAGCATTTT,CASVLGHSSNQPQHF
TRBV19,TRBJ1-2,TRBD1,TGTGCCAGTAGTTCGAGACGACAGGGGTTTAGTGGCTACACCTTC,CASSSRRQGFSGYTF
TRBV19,TRBJ2-7,-,TGTGCCAGTAGTCTCGAGGGTCTCCACACCTACGAGCAGTACTTC,CASSLEGLHTYEQYF
TRBV14,TRBJ2-2,TRBD2,TGTGCCAGCAGCCAAGCCAGCGGGGGGCGTGCCACCGGGGAGCTGTTTTTT,CASSQASGGRATGELFF
TRBV10-2,TRBJ2-2,-,TGCGCCAGCAGTGAAGAGGGATCCACCGGGGAGCTGTTTTTT,CASSEEGSTGELFF